These 9 T cell receptor beta chains were all obtained from the same sample, sequenced in a study of regulatory T cells in long-lasting Graves disease. Relying on iRepertoire HTBI primers and Arm-PCR of CDR3 regions, the team built TCR beta libraries. TCRdb reanalysed the multiplex PCR reads using MiXCR and keeps one entry per CDR3 protein. The sample has more than 300,000 distinct CDR3 sequences; around 15% are singletons. As to time point: newly diagnosed GD, antithyroid drugs for less than 3 months. Making the TCR library involved RNA that had been extracted from PBMCs. Sample: peripheral blood mononuclear cells (PBMCs), taken at new diagnosis, from a patient treated with antithyroid drugs. These receptors originate from a female donor with Graves disease.

This clonotype was seen repeatedly, ten times or more. CDR3 region: CASSLKRTSGPSSYEQYF. CDR3 DNA: TGTGCCAGCAGTTTAAAAAGGACTAGCGGTCCGAGCTCCTACGAGCAGTACTTC. The rearrangement joins TRBV28 to TRBJ2-7, with 10 bases fitting TRBD2. V lost 2 bases, J lost 0 bases, and 10 bases stayed unmatched. Germline V gene data show CDR1 as MDHEN and CDR2 as SYDVKM. The CDR3 sequence is 18 residues long.

This clonotype was detected many times. The chain joins TRBV11-2 to TRBJ2-2; D uncertain. The V end lost 1 base, the J end lost 9 bases, and 3 bases lay between the germline ends. Germline V gene lookup returns CDR1 SGHAT and CDR2 FQNNGV. This CDR3 spans 11 amino acids. CDR3 DNA sequence: TGTGCCAGCAGCTTAGTCCGGGAGCTGTTTTTT. Protein: CASSLVRELFF.

This clonotype has at least ten counts. The rearrangement joins TRBV10-1 to TRBJ2-1; D not certain. The CDR3 contains 14 residues. Germline V gives CDR1 WNHNN, CDR2 SYGVQD (reference sequence). V was cut by 0 bases and J by 3 bases, with 6 bases left in between. CDR3 region: CASSESLDYNEQFF. The CDR3, as DNA: TGCGCCAGCAGTGAGTCCCTGGACTACAATGAGCAGTTCTTC.

There are many counts of this clonotype. The CDR3 DNA is TGTGCCAGCAGTTCCGGGGTGACAGCCGGGGAGCTGTTTTTT. It is translated as CASSSGVTAGELFF. V gene TRBV6-5 combines with J gene TRBJ2-2; possibly TRBD1 or TRBD2 for D (5 bases each). Germline V gene lookup returns CDR1 MNHEY and CDR2 SVGAGI. This CDR3 comprises 14 residues. Trimming pared 4 bases from V and 6 bases from J, leaving 12 bases between.

This clonotype was observed once. This CDR3 fails to terminate in the conserved phenylalanine or tryptophan, so it likely reflects a read error. This chain links TRBV7-9 with TRBJ2-3, with D possibly being TRBD1 (5 bases). V was trimmed by 5 bases and J by 2 bases, leaving 14 bases between them. The CDR3 is made up of 15 amino acids. In germline, CDR1 is SEHNR, CDR2 FQNEAQ (reference sequence). The CDR3 loop reads CASSPQDASTDTQYS. For the CDR3, the DNA is TGTGCCAGCAGCCCACAGGACGCCTCCACAGATACGCAGTATTCT.

Here the CDR3 reads CASSPSGLGTEAFF. The CDR3 DNA is TGTGCCAGCTCCCCATCGGGGTTGGGGACTGAAGCTTTCTTT. V usage is TRBV27 and J usage is TRBJ1-1; D ambiguous. Germline-derived CDR1 and CDR2 are MNHEY and SMNVEV (reference sequence). The CDR3 spans 14 residues. Trimming removed 8 bases at V and 5 bases at J, with 18 bases between.

The sample holds many counts of this clonotype. The V call is TRBV6-1, the J call TRBJ1-5; the match to TRBD1 covers 8 bases. The junction had 6 bases not matched to a gene; V was cut back by 3 bases and J by 8 bases. Germline V gives CDR1 MNHNS, CDR2 SASEGT. The CDR3 runs to 14 residues. The CDR3: CASSDTGGVKPQHF. The CDR3 DNA follows: TGTGCCAGCAGTGACACAGGGGGAGTAAAGCCCCAGCATTTT.

This clonotype has a count of ten or more. The chain has TRBV20-1 and TRBJ2-7, with TRBD2 matching over 9 bases. The CDR3 totals 14 residues. Germline CDR1 DFQATT, CDR2 SNEGSKA (reference sequence). V lost 3 bases to trimming and J lost 2 bases; unmatched junction nucleotides: 5. The CDR3 here is CSASKVAGAYEQYF. CDR3 DNA sequence: TGCAGTGCTAGTAAAGTAGCGGGAGCCTACGAGCAGTACTTC.

This clonotype was observed a handful of times. This chain links TRBV3-1 with TRBJ2-2, with D uncertain. With 4 bases removed from V and 8 bases from J, the gap between germline ends came to 14 bases. The CDR3 spans 14 residues. CDR1 LGHDT and CDR2 YNNKEL come from the germline V gene (reference sequence). The DNA of the CDR3 is TGTGCCAGCAGCCCTCCGGGCTTCAAAGGGGAGCTGTTTTTT. It encodes CASSPPGFKGELFF.